This section outlines one T cell receptor (beta chain) sequence together with its context. This CDR3 contains 17 residues. J lost 4 bases, V lost 1 base, and 2 bases had no gene match. The germline gives CDR1 SGHAT, CDR2 FQNNGV. Data came from immunoSEQ multiplex PCR; TCRdb stores just in-frame clones and leaves some out. Among more than 40,000 clones listed, 85% to 95% were seen once. The sample is drawn from a study of T cell changes during pregnancy in multiple sclerosis. The receptor was derived from a female donor with multiple sclerosis, enrolled in a pregnancy study. The sample consisted of CD4+ T cells from peripheral blood mononuclear cells, taken in the third trimester of pregnancy. The rearrangement links TRBV11-2 to TRBJ2-1; 15 bases agree with TRBD2. CDR3 in amino acids: CASSLGTSGRVYNEQFF. The DNA for the CDR3 is TGTGCCAGCAGCTTAGGGACTAGCGGGAGGGTGTACAATGAGCAGTTCTTC.